This entry describes one TCR beta chain. What it binds is unknown. This record comes from a study of cytomegalovirus exposure and HLA in healthy donors. Study details: Early released data had 65 million to 100 million unique TCRs, all coming from HLA-typed donors.

The CDR3 covers 13 residues. Trimming left V 3 bases short and J 5 bases short, with 14 bases between. CDR1 and CDR2 from the germline V gene are SQVTM and ANQGSEA. Study results and limitations: Published work reported that the classifier diagnosed cytomegalovirus status with high specificity and sensitivity.

Vbeta (60) and Jbeta (13) primers were used in the PCR. Clones were read by immunoSEQ multiplex PCR, and TCRdb kept only the in-frame ones, dropping some. The profile shows 150,000 to 200,000 clones, roughly 80% of them singletons. This TCR derives from a boy younger than 18 in good health and CMV-seronegative. Sequencing was performed on PBMCs. The V and J genes are TRBV29-1 and TRBJ2-7, with D maybe TRBD1 (5 bases). This chain's CDR3 is CSVDSGLLNEQYF. The CDR3 DNA sequence: TGCAGCGTTGACTCAGGGCTTTTGAACGAGCAGTACTTC.